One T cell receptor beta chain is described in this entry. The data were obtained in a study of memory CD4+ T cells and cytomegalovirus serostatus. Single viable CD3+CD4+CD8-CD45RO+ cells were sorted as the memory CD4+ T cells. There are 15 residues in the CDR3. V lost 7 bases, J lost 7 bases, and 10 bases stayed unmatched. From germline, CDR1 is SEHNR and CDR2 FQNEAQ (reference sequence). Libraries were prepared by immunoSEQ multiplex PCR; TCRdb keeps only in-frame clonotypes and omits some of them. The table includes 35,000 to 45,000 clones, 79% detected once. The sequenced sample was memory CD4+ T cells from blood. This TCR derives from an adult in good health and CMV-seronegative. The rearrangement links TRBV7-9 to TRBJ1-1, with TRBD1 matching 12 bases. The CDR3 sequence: CASTLRGQGANEAFF. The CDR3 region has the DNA TGTGCCAGCACCCTCCGGGGACAGGGGGCTAATGAAGCTTTCTTT.